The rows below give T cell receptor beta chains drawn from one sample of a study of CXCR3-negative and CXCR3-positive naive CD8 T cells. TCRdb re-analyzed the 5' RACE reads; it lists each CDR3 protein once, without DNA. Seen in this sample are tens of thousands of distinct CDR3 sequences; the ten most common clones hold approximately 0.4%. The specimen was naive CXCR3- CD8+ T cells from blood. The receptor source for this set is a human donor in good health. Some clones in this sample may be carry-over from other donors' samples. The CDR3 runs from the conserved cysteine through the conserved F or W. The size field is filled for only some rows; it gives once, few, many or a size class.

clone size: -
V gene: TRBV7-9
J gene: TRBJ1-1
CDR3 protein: CASSLSDTEAFF

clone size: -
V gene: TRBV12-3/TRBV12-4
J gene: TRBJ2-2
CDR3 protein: CASSGWGNTGELFF

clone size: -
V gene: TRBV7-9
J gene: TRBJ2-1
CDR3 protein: CASSLALAGGPGEQFF

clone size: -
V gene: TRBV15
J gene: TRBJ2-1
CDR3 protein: CATSTGLADPYNEQFF

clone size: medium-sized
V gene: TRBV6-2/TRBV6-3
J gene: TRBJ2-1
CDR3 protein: CASSYSRGYNEQFF

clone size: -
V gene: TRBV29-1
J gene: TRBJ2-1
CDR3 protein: CSPRLATYNEQFF

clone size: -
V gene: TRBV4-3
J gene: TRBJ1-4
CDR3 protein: CASSQDYRQAGFPANEKLFF

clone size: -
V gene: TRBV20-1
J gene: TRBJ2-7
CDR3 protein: CSARPPGGESSYEQYF

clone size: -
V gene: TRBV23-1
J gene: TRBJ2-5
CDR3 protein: CASSQSRPRQETQYF

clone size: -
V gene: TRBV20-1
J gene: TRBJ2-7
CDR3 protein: CSAYGRDRVDEQYF

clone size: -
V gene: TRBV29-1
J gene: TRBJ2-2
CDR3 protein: CSAAGGTGELFF

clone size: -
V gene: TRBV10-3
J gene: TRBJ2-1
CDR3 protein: CAISSSDNEQFF

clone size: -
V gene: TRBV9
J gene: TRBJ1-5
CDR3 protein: CASSVGNRGQPQHF

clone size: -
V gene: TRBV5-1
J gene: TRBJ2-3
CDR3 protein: CASSSAVQGGDTQYF